This T cell receptor beta chain originates from a study of blood T cell repertoires in COVID-19. About the study: Samples representing acute and convalescent COVID-19 were sourced from the United States, Italy and Spain.

Germline CDR1 reads MDHEN; CDR2 reads SYDVKM. The V segment lost 4 bases and the J segment 14 bases; nucleotides outside the gene matches: 13. The CDR3 runs to 15 residues. Authors' data handling: Estimated nucleated cell counts came from reference gene primer amplification. TCRdb's copy holds only in-frame clones and misses some; the assay was immunoSEQ multiplex PCR. The DNA was the basis for D and trimming; V, J and clone size are from that table. This table holds just under 95,000 clones, around three quarters found once. What was sequenced was peripheral blood. The J gene is TRBJ1-6, the V gene TRBV28, with 8 bases lining up with TRBD1. The clonotype comes from a man in his fifties or sixties who had recovered from COVID-19. CDR3 sequence reads: CASSSITRTGKALHF. The CDR3, as DNA: TGTGCCAGCAGTTCCATCACACGGACAGGGAAGGCCCTCCACTTT.